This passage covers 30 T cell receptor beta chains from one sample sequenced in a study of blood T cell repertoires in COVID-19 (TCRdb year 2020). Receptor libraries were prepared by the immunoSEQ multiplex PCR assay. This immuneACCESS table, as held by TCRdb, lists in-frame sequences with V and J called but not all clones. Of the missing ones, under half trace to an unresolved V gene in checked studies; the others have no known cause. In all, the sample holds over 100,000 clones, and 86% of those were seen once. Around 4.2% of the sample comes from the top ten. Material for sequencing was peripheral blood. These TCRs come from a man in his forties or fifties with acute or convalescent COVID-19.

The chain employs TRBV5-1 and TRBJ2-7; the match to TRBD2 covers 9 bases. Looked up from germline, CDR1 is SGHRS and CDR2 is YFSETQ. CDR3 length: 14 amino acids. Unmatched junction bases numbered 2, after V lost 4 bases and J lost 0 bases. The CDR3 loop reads CASSGGGGSYEQYF. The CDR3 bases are TGCGCCAGCAGCGGCGGGGGGGGCTCCTACGAGCAGTACTTC. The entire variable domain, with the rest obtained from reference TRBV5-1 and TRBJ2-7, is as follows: KAGVTQTPRYLIKTRGQQVTLSCSPISGHRSVSWYQQTPGQGLQFLFEYFSETQRNKGNFPGRFSGRQFSNSRSEMNVSTLELGDSALYLCASSGGGGSYEQYFGPGTRLTVT.

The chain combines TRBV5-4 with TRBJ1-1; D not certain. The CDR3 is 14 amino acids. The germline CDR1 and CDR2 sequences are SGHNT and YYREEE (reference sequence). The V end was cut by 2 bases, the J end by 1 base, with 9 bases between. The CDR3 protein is CASSFSVGNTEAFF. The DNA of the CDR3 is TGTGCCAGCAGCTTCTCAGTTGGGAACACTGAAGCTTTCTTT.

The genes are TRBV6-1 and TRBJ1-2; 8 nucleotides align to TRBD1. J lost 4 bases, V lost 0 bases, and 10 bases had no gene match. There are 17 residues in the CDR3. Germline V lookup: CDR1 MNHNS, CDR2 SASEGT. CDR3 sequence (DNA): TGTGCCAGCAGTGAAGCGAGGACAGGGATTAGGGGCTATGGCTACACCTTC. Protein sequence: CASSEARTGIRGYGYTF.

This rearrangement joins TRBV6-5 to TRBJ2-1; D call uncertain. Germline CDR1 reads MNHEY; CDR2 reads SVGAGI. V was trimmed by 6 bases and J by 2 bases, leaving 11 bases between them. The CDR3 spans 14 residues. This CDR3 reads CASRDSNPYNEQFF. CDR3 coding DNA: TGTGCCAGCAGGGATAGCAACCCCTACAATGAGCAGTTCTTC.

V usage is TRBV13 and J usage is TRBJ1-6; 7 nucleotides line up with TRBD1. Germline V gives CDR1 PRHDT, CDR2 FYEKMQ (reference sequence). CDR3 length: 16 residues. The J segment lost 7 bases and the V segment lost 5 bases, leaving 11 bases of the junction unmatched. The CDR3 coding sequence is TGTGCCAGCAGCAAGCGATTTGGGACAGAGAATTCACCCCTCCACTTT. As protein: CASSKRFGTENSPLHF.

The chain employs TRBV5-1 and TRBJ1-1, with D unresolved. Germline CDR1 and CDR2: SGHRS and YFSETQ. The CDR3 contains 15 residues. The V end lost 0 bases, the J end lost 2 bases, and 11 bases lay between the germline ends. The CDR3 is CASSLEHGGNTEAFF. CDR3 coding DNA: TGCGCCAGCAGCTTGGAACACGGAGGAAACACTGAAGCTTTCTTT.

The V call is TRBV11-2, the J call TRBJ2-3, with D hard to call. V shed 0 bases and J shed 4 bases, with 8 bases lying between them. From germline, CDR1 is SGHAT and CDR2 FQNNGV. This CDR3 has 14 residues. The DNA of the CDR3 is TGTGCCAGCAGCTTAGAGCGCTTTCCAGATACGCAGTATTTT. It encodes CASSLERFPDTQYF.

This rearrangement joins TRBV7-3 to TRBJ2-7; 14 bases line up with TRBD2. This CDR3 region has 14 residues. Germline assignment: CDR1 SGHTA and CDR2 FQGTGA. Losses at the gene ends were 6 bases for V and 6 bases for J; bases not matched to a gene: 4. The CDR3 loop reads CASRPGLAGAEQYF. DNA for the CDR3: TGTGCCAGCAGGCCGGGACTAGCGGGGGCCGAGCAGTACTTC.

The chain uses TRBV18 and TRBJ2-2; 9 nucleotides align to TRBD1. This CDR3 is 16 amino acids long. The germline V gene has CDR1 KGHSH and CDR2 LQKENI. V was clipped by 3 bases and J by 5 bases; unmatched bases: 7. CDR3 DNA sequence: TGTGCCAGCTCACCCCCGACAGGGGGAGGAACCGGGGAGCTGTTTTTT. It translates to CASSPPTGGGTGELFF.

The CDR3 DNA reads TGTGCCAGCAGCCCAGGGGTGGGGGGCAATCAGCCCCAGCATTTT. It translates to CASSPGVGGNQPQHF. This rearrangement joins TRBV6-5 to TRBJ1-5; maybe TRBD1 (6 bases). Germline values: CDR1 MNHEY, CDR2 SVGAGI. Trimming shortened V by 6 bases and J by 2 bases, and 14 bases separated the two germline ends. The CDR3 totals 15 residues.

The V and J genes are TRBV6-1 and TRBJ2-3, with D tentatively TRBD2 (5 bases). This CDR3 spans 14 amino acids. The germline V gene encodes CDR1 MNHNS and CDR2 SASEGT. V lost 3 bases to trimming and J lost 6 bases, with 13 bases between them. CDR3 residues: CASSDDLAMDTQYF. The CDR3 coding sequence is TGTGCCAGCAGTGACGACCTAGCCATGGATACGCAGTATTTT.

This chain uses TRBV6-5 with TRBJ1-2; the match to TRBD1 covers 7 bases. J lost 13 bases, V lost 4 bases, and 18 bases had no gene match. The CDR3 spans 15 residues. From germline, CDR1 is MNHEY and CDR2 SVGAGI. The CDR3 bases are TGTGCCAGCAGTTTTCGGACGGGACAGATGCTGAAGTTCACCTTC. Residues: CASSFRTGQMLKFTF.

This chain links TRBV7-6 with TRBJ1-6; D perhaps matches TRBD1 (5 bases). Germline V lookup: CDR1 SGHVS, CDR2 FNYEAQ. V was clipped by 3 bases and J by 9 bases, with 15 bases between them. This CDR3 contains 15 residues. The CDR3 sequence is CASSFITGSSSPLHF. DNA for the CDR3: TGTGCCAGCAGCTTCATTACAGGTTCGAGTTCACCCCTCCACTTT. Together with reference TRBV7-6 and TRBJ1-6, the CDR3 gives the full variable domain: GAGVSQSPRYKVTKRGQDVALRCDPISGHVSLYWYRQALGQGPEFLTYFNYEAQQDKSGLPNDRFSAERPEGSISTLTIQRTEQRDSAMYRCASSFITGSSSPLHFGNGTRLTVT.

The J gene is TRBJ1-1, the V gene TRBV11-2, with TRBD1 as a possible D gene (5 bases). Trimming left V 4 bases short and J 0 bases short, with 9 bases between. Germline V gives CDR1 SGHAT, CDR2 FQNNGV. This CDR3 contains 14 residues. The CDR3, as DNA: TGTGCCAGCAGCTCGACAGTCATGAACACTGAAGCTTTCTTT. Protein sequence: CASSSTVMNTEAFF.

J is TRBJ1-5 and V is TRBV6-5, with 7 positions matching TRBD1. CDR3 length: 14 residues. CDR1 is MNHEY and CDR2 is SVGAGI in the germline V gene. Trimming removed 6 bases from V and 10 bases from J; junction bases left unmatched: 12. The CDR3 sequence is CASRPTGRTLPQHF. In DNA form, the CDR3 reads TGTGCCAGCAGACCGACAGGGAGGACTTTACCCCAGCATTTT.

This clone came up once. CDR3 region: CASSLSWANVLTF. The CDR3 region has the DNA TGTGCCAGCAGTTTATCCTGGGCCAACGTCCTGACTTTC. V and J are TRBV12-3 or TRBV12-4 and TRBJ2-6; no clear D gene. The CDR3 loop spans 13 amino acids. Trimming left V 2 bases short and J 5 bases short, with 4 bases between.

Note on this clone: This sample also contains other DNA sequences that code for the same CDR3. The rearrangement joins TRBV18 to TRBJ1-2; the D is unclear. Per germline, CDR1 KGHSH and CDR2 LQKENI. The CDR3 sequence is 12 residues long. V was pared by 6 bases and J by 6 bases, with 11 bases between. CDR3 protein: CASSPTGDGYTF. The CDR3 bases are TGTGCCAGCTCTCCTACCGGGGATGGCTACACCTTC.

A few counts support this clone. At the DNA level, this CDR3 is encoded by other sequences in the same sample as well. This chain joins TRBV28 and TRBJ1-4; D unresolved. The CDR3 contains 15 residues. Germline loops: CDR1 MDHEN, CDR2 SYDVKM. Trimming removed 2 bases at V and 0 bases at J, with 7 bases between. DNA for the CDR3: TGTGCCAGCAGTTTAGGAGGAGCAACTAATGAAAAACTGTTTTTT. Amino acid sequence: CASSLGGATNEKLFF.

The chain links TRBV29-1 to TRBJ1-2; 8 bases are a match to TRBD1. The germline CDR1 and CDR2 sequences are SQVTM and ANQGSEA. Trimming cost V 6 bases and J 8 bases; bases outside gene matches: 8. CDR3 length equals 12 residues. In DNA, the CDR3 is TGCAGCGTCCTCCAGGGGGCGCGGGGCTACACCTTC. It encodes CSVLQGARGYTF.

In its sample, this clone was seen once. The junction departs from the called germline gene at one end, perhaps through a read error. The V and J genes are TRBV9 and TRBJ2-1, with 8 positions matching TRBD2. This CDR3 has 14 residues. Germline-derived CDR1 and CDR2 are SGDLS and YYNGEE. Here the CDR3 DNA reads TGTGCCAGCAGCAACGGGGGGGCCTACCATGAGCAGTTCTTC. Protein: CASSNGGAYHEQFF.

This chain's CDR3 is CGSGTYLTDTQYF. For the CDR3, the DNA is TGTGGAAGCGGGACTTACCTCACAGATACGCAGTATTTT. The gene calls are TRBV10-3 and TRBJ2-3; 7 positions match TRBD2. The germline V gene has CDR1 ENHRY and CDR2 SYGVKD. CDR3 length: 13 amino acids.

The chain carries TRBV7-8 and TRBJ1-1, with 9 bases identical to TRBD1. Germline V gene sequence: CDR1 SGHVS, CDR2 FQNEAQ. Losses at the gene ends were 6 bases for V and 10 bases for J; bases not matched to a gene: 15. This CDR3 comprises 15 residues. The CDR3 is CASSQRTGDIIIAFF. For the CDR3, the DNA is TGTGCCAGCAGTCAAAGGACAGGGGATATCATTATAGCTTTCTTT.

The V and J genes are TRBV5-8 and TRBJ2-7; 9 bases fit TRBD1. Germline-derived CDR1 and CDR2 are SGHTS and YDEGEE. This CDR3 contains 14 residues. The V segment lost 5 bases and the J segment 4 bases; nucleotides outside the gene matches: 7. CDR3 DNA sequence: TGTGCCAGCAGACTTCGGGACAGGGCTTACGAGCAGTACTTC. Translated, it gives CASRLRDRAYEQYF.

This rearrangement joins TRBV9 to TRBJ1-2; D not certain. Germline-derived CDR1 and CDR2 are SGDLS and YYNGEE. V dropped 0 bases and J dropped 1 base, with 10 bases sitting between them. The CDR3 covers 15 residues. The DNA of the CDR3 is TGTGCCAGCAGCGTAGGGTTCACAGATAACTATGGCTACACCTTC. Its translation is CASSVGFTDNYGYTF.

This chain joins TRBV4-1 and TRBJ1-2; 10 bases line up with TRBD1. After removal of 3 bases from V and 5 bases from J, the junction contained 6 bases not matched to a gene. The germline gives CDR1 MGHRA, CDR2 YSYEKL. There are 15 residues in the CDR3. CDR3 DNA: TGCGCCAGCAGCCATGGTCGGGACAGGGGATATGGCTACACCTTC. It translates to CASSHGRDRGYGYTF.

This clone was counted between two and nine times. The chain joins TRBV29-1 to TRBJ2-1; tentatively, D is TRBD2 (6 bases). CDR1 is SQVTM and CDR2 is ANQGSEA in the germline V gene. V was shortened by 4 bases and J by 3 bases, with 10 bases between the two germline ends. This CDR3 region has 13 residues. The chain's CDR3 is CSVGGGIYNEQFF. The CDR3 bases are TGCAGCGTTGGTGGGGGGATCTACAATGAGCAGTTCTTC.

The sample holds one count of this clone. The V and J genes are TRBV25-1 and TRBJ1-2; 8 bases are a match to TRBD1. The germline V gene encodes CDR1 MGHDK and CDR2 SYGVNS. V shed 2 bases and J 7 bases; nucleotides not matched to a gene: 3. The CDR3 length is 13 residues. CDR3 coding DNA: TGTGCCAGCAGTGAAGGCAGGGGGCTTGGCTACACCTTC. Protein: CASSEGRGLGYTF.

DNA of the CDR3: TGTGCCAGCAGCCCTCTCGGACAGGGCGGATCGGATAATTCACCCCTCCACTTT. Its translation is CASSPLGQGGSDNSPLHF. This chain uses TRBV4-2 with TRBJ1-6; 8 bases agree with TRBD1. V lost 4 bases and J lost 5; bases outside the gene matches: 13. Germline V gene sequence: CDR1 LGHNA, CDR2 YNFKEQ. This CDR3 contains 18 residues.

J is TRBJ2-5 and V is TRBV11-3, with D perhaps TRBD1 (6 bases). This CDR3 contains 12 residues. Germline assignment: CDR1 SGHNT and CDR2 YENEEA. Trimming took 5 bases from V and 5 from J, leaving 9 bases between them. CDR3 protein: CASSGQGETQYF. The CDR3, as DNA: TGTGCCAGCAGCGGTCAGGGGGAGACCCAGTACTTC.

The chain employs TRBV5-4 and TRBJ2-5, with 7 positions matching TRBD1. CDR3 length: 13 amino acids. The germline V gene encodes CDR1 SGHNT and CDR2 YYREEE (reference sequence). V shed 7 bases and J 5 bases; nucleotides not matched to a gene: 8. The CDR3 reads CASGTDREETQYF. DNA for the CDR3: TGTGCCAGCGGGACCGACAGGGAGGAGACCCAGTACTTC.